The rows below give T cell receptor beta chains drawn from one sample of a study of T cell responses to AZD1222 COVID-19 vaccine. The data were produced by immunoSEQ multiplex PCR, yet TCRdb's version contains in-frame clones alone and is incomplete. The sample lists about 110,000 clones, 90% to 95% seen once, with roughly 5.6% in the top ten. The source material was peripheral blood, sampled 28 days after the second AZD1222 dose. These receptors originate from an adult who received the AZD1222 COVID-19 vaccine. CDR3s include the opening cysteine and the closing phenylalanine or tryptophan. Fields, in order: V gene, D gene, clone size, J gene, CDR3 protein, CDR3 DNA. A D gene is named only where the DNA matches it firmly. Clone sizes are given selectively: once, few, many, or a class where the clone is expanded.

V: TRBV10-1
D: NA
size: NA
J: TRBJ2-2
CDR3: CASSEEGRNTGELFF
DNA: TGCGCCAGCAGTGAGGAGGGGAGGAACACCGGGGAGCTGTTTTTT

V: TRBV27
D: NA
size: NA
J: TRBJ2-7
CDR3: CASSWGGAGYEQYF
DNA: TGTGCCAGCAGTTGGGGCGGTGCTGGGTACGAGCAGTACTTC

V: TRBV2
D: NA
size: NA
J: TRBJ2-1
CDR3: CASSASSASPTYNEQFF
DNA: TGTGCCAGCAGTGCCAGCTCGGCTAGCCCCACCTACAATGAGCAGTTCTTC

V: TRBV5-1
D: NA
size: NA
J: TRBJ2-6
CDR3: CASSTDRFLSGANVLTF
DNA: TGCGCCAGCAGCACAGACAGGTTTCTATCTGGGGCCAACGTCCTGACTTTC

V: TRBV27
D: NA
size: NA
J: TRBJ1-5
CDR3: CASSLYPQGFGNQPQHF
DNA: TGTGCCAGCAGTTTGTACCCGCAGGGTTTCGGGAATCAGCCCCAGCATTTT

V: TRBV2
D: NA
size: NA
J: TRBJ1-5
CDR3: CASSDGGGGNQPQHF
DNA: TGTGCCAGCAGTGATGGGGGCGGCGGCAATCAGCCCCAGCATTTT

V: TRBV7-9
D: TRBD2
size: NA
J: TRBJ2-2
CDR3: CASKGRGFTGELFF
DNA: TGTGCCAGCAAAGGGAGGGGATTCACCGGGGAGCTGTTTTTT

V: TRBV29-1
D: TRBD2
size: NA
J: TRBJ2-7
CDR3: CSVVIAGGSYEQYF
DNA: TGCAGCGTTGTAATAGCGGGGGGGTCCTACGAGCAGTACTTC

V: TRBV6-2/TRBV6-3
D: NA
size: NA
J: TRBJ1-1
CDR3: CASSYHGNTEAFF
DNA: TGTGCCAGCAGTTACCACGGGAACACTGAAGCTTTCTTT

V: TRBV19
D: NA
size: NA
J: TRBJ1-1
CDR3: CASNPLRGTFNSEAFF
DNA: TGTGCCAGTAACCCCCTACGAGGGACCTTCAACTCTGAAGCTTTCTTT

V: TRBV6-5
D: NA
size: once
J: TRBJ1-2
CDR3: CASRLTGSYGYTF
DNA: TGTGCCAGCAGGCTTACAGGGAGCTATGGCTACACCTTC

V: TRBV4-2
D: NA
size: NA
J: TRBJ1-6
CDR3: CASSQEDSSPLHF
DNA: TGTGCCAGCAGCCAAGAGGACAGTTCACCCCTCCACTTT

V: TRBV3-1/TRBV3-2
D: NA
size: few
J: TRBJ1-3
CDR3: CASSQRGASGNTIYF
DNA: TGTGCCAGCAGCCAACGGGGGGCCTCTGGAAACACCATATATTTT

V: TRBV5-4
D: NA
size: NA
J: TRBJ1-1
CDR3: CASSLYGEAFF
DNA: TGTGCCAGCAGCTTGTACGGTGAAGCTTTCTTT

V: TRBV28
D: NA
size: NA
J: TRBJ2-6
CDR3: CASSSPGTGANVLTF
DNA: TGTGCCAGCAGTTCACCAGGGACTGGGGCCAACGTCCTGACTTTC

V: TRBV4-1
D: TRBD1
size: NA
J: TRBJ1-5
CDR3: CASSQGAARGPQPQHF
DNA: TGCGCCAGCAGCCAAGGAGCCGCCAGGGGGCCTCAGCCCCAGCATTTT

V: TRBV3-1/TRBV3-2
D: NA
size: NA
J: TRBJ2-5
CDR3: CASSQGYEETQYF
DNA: TGTGCCAGCAGCCAAGGCTACGAAGAGACCCAGTACTTC

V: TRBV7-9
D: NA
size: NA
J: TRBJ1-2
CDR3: CASSPDGLKVYGYTF
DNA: TGTGCCAGCAGCCCAGACGGCCTTAAGGTCTATGGCTACACCTTC

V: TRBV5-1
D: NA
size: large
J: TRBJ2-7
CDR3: CASSFWGQAEQYF
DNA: TGCGCCAGCAGCTTTTGGGGCCAAGCGGAGCAGTACTTC

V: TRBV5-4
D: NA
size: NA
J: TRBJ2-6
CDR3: CASSSGSYVLTF
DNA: TGTGCCAGCAGCTCCGGGTCTTACGTCCTGACTTTC

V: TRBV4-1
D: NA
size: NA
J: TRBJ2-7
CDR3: CASSRGTYEQYF
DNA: TGCGCCAGCAGCCGCGGAACCTACGAGCAGTACTTC

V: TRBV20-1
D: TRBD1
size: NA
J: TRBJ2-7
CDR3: CSASPLTGGPYEQYF
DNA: TGCAGTGCTAGTCCGCTGACAGGGGGACCCTACGAGCAGTACTTC

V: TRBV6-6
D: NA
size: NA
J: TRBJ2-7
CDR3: CASRAGLDSSYEQYF
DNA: TGTGCCAGCAGAGCCGGGCTCGACAGCTCCTACGAGCAGTACTTC

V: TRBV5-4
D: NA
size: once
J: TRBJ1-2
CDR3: CASSTQARGYTF
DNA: TGTGCCAGCAGCACTCAGGCTCGGGGCTACACCTTC

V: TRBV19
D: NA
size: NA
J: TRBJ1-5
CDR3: CASRQDRISYSNQPQHF
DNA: TGTGCCAGTAGACAGGATCGGATTTCTTATAGCAATCAGCCCCAGCATTTT

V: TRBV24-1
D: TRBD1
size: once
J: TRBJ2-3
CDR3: CATSDRTGGEDTQYF
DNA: TGTGCCACCAGTGACCGGACAGGGGGTGAAGATACGCAGTATTTT

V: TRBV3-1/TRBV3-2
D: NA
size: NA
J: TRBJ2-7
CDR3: CASSRNVDRRGYEQYF
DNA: TGTGCCAGCAGCCGGAACGTGGACAGGAGGGGCTACGAGCAGTACTTC

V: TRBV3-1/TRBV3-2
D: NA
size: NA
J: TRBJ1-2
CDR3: CASSQGGGPYGYTF
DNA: TGTGCCAGCAGCCAAGGCGGAGGCCCCTATGGCTACACCTTC

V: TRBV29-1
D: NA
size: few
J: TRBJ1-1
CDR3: CTAGGNTEAFF
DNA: TGCACCGCAGGAGGGAACACTGAAGCTTTCTTT